This T cell receptor (beta chain) was found in a study of T-cell memory formation after mild COVID-19. Study-wide points: In pre-infection memory, a portion of responding clones appeared, which suggested that cross-reactive memory joined. CD4+ contracting clones were found mainly in CM and EM, and CD8+ ones in EMRA.

V gave up 5 bases and J gave up 7 bases, with 14 bases separating them. Germline V CDR1 and CDR2: SGHTA, FQGNSA. CDR3 size: 14 residues. The sample holds a few counts of this clonotype. Antigen specificity is unknown. After 5'RACE with constant-segment primers, TCR alpha and TCR beta cDNA libraries carrying sample barcodes and UMIs were obtained. TCRdb recomputed calls from the 5' RACE reads with MiXCR, one row per CDR3 protein. This table has a few hundred thousand distinct CDR3 sequences, 16% appearing once. The rearrangement links TRBV7-2 to TRBJ2-2, with D possibly called TRBD1 or TRBD2 (7 bases each). Sample: PBMCs or a T cell subset sorted from them (not recorded which). The clonotype comes from a young man who had mild COVID-19 (a few samples of this study predate the infection). Cell type and time point are not known. The CDR3 sequence is CASSRPGGGGELFF. DNA for the CDR3: TGTGCCAGCAGCCGACCAGGGGGGGGCGGGGAGCTGTTTTTT.